One and the same sample provided the 21 T cell receptor beta chains below, sequenced in a study of identical twins. TCRdb re-called the 5' RACE reads with MiXCR, one entry per CDR3 protein. This table holds 1.5 million to 2 million distinct CDR3 sequences, around 33% found once. The material sequenced was cord blood. Receptors originate from a newborn girl in good health.

This clonotype was detected a few times. The chain uses TRBV18 and TRBJ2-5, with 8 bases matching TRBD1. Per germline, CDR1 KGHSH and CDR2 LQKENI. The length of the CDR3 is 16 residues. V shed 6 bases and J 3 bases; nucleotides not matched to a gene: 12. The DNA for the CDR3 is TGTGCCAGCTCTCTCCGACAGGGGTCTATAGAAGAGACCCAGTACTTC. As protein: CASSLRQGSIEETQYF. The variable domain in full, completed from reference TRBV18 and TRBJ2-5, reads NAGVMQNPRHLVRRRGQEARLRCSPMKGHSHVYWYRQLPEEGLKFMVYLQKENIIDESGMPKERFSAEFPKEGPSILRIQQVVRGDSAAYFCASSLRQGSIEETQYFGPGTRLLVL.

A few counts support this clonotype. V usage is TRBV12-3 or TRBV12-4 and J usage is TRBJ2-3, with TRBD2 identical over 8 bases. CDR3 length: 15 residues. With 3 bases clipped from V and 2 bases from J, the junction kept 4 bases outside the gene matches. CDR3 nucleotides: TGTGCCAGCAGTTTTAAGCGGGGGTTCACAGATACGCAGTATTTT. It encodes CASSFKRGFTDTQYF.

This clonotype was seen many times. This sequence joins TRBV6-5 and TRBJ2-3, with 11 bases aligning to TRBD2. CDR1 is MNHEY, CDR2 SVGAGI, per germline. J was trimmed by 3 bases and V by 6 bases; bases with no gene match: 8. The CDR3 is 16 amino acids. DNA of the CDR3: TGTGCCAGCAGGCCACGTAGCGGGAGGGTTACAGATACGCAGTATTTT. It codes for CASRPRSGRVTDTQYF.

There are many counts of this clonotype. CDR3 coding DNA: TGTGCCAGCAGCCAAGGGGGACAGTCTAACTATGGCTACACCTTC. Protein product: CASSQGGQSNYGYTF. The rearrangement joins TRBV4-2 to TRBJ1-2; 7 nucleotides align to TRBD1. The V gene's germline CDR1 is LGHNA and CDR2 YNFKEQ. J lost 0 bases, V lost 1 base, and 2 bases had no gene match. This CDR3 is 15 amino acids long.

The V call is TRBV6-2 or TRBV6-3, the J call TRBJ2-1, with 7 bases identical to TRBD2. Trimming removed 6 bases from V and 7 bases from J; junction bases left unmatched: 12. CDR3 length: 15 residues. Germline values: CDR1 MNHEY, CDR2 SVGEGT. In DNA form, the CDR3 reads TGTGCCAGCAGGCGAGGAGGGAGGGCCTTAAATGAGCAGTTCTTC. This sequence encodes CASRRGGRALNEQFF.

This clonotype was found a few times. This chain links TRBV10-3 with TRBJ2-3, with TRBD2 identical over 9 bases. J lost 3 bases, V lost 11 bases, and 21 bases had no gene match. Per germline, CDR1 ENHRY and CDR2 SYGVKD. The CDR3 runs to 18 residues. Written as DNA, the CDR3 is TGTGCCTTCGGGGGCGGGGGGGCCCCCTATTCAGCTACAGATACGCAGTATTTT. The encoded protein is CAFGGGGAPYSATDTQYF.

The chain joins TRBV4-1 to TRBJ1-4, with D perhaps matching TRBD1 (6 bases). Germline CDR1 MGHRA, CDR2 YSYEKL. V lost 2 bases and J lost 1, with 14 bases in between. CDR3 length equals 17 residues. CDR3 sequence reads: CASSQWAHRETNEKLFF. DNA for the CDR3: TGCGCCAGCAGCCAATGGGCCCACAGGGAAACTAATGAAAAACTGTTTTTT.

The J gene is TRBJ2-4, the V gene TRBV3-1; 11 bases line up with TRBD2. The J segment lost 6 bases and the V segment lost 0 bases, leaving 10 bases of the junction unmatched. Germline values: CDR1 LGHDT, CDR2 YNNKEL (reference sequence). The CDR3 loop spans 18 amino acids. The CDR3 DNA reads TGTGCCAGCAGCCAAGAGTATCTAGCGGGAGGCGGGGGAAACATTCAGTACTTC. This translates into CASSQEYLAGGGGNIQYF.

The chain is built from TRBV7-8 and TRBJ1-5, with D possibly TRBD1 on 5 matching bases. The CDR3 consists of 16 residues. V was cut by 4 bases and J by 4 bases, with 17 bases left in between. Germline loops: CDR1 SGHVS, CDR2 FQNEAQ. The CDR3 region has the DNA TGTGCCAGCAGCTCCCCCTTCTATGGACAAAATCAGCCCCAGCATTTT. It translates to CASSSPFYGQNQPQHF.

Note on this clonotype: Just one base apart from a much larger clone, this may be a read error. The chain employs TRBV29-1 and TRBJ2-5; tentative D call: TRBD2 (5 bases). With the DNA end fitting TRBJ2-7 better, the J assignment may be wrong. The CDR3 has 11 amino acids. CDR1 SQVTM and CDR2 ANQGSEA come from the germline V gene. CDR3 nucleotides: TGCGGCGTTGGTGCGGGTCACGAGCAGTACTTC. Protein: CGVGAGHEQYF.

In this sample, this clonotype turned up a few times. This chain links TRBV27 with TRBJ1-4, with 10 bases aligning to TRBD1. From germline, CDR1 is MNHEY and CDR2 SMNVEV (reference sequence). The CDR3 contains 18 residues. Losses at the gene ends were 3 bases for V and 11 bases for J; bases not matched to a gene: 18. Here the CDR3 reads CASSFRPTGGHSWGKLFF. DNA of the CDR3: TGTGCCAGCAGTTTTCGCCCGACAGGGGGCCACTCGTGGGGGAAACTGTTTTTT.

This clonotype came up a few times. The rearrangement links TRBV11-2 to TRBJ1-2, with TRBD1 as a possible D gene (6 bases). CDR1 is SGHAT and CDR2 is FQNNGV in the germline V gene. V dropped 6 bases and J dropped 4 bases, with 24 bases sitting between them. The length of the CDR3 is 17 residues. CDR3 DNA: TGTGCCAGCAGTTCCGGGCGACAGGCTCTCTCGTTCTATGGCTACACCTTC. Protein: CASSSGRQALSFYGYTF.

The chain couples TRBV7-4 to TRBJ1-5, with 9 nucleotides matching TRBD1. The V segment lost 2 bases and the J segment 1 base; nucleotides outside the gene matches: 12. Germline values: CDR1 SGHVT, CDR2 SQSDAQ. The CDR3 extends over 19 amino acids. CDR3 bases: TGTGCCAGCAGCTTATCGGGGGACAGGGTAAAACCCAGCAATCAGCCCCAGCATTTT. Protein: CASSLSGDRVKPSNQPQHF.

In this sample, this clonotype turned up a few times. The chain has TRBV5-1 and TRBJ2-5, with D maybe TRBD2 (7 bases). V was pared by 7 bases and J by 4 bases, with 11 bases between. Germline-derived CDR1 and CDR2 are SGHRS and YFSETQ. This CDR3 has 12 amino acids. CDR3 loop: CASVGGGETQYF. The CDR3 nucleotides are TGCGCCAGCGTGGGAGGGGGAGAGACCCAGTACTTC.

V usage is TRBV6-1 and J usage is TRBJ2-7, with a tentative D call TRBD2 (5 bases). The CDR3 contains 15 residues. Deletions cut 7 bases from V and 6 bases from J, with 22 bases between. Germline CDR1 and CDR2: MNHNS and SASEGT. The CDR3: CASTEPLRRIAEQYF. The CDR3 DNA reads as TGTGCCAGCACCGAGCCCCTACGGAGGATCGCCGAGCAGTACTTC.

For this clonotype: The limits of the CDR3 on the DNA are not certain, so only TCRdb's listed CDR3 is given. The chain is built from TRBV21-1 and TRBJ1-2; TRBD1 reflects the table's D call only, with no check against the DNA. TRBV21-1 is labeled a pseudogene. The CDR3 is 13 residues long, counting both termini. CDR3 residues: CASPGAANYGCTF.

This clonotype was seen a few times. The chain carries TRBV3-1 and TRBJ2-1; 7 positions match TRBD2. After removal of 0 bases from V and 6 bases from J, the junction contained 11 bases not matched to a gene. Per the germline V gene, CDR1 is LGHDT and CDR2 is YNNKEL (reference sequence). CDR3 length: 17 residues. This CDR3 reads CASSQERTRGPRNEQFF. CDR3 DNA: TGTGCCAGCAGCCAAGAACGGACTAGGGGACCTCGCAATGAGCAGTTCTTC.

This chain uses TRBV12-3 or TRBV12-4 with TRBJ1-2; D remains ambiguous. There are 16 residues in the CDR3. Deletions cut 3 bases from V and 4 bases from J, with 18 bases between. DNA of the CDR3: TGTGCCAGCAGTTTCCCCGATAGTGACGGAAGCTATGGCTACACCTTC. Its translation is CASSFPDSDGSYGYTF.

This clonotype was recorded many times. The chain carries TRBV29-1 and TRBJ2-7; 7 bases map to TRBD2. The CDR3 has 14 residues. With V trimmed by 5 bases and J by 1 base, 8 bases remained unmatched. Germline loops: CDR1 SQVTM, CDR2 ANQGSEA. CDR3 nucleotides: TGCAGCGTTAGTAGACTAGCTCAATCCTACGAGCAGTACTTC. Translation gives CSVSRLAQSYEQYF.

This sequence joins TRBV29-1 and TRBJ1-2; maybe TRBD1 (5 bases). Germline V lookup: CDR1 SQVTM, CDR2 ANQGSEA. This CDR3 region has 9 residues. The V end was cut by 6 bases, the J end by 8 bases, with 7 bases between. The CDR3 protein is CSVWDGYTF. In DNA form, the CDR3 reads TGCAGCGTGTGGGACGGCTACACCTTC.

The V gene is TRBV5-1, the J gene TRBJ2-3, with TRBD2 identical over 8 bases. CDR3 length equals 16 residues. Germline V gene lookup returns CDR1 SGHRS and CDR2 YFSETQ. With V trimmed by 0 bases and J by 1 base, 4 bases remained unmatched. DNA of the CDR3: TGCGCCAGCAGCTTGGCCGTGCGGGGGGGCACAGATACGCAGTATTTT. This sequence encodes CASSLAVRGGTDTQYF. The full variable domain, completed using reference TRBV5-1 and TRBJ2-3, is KAGVTQTPRYLIKTRGQQVTLSCSPISGHRSVSWYQQTPGQGLQFLFEYFSETQRNKGNFPGRFSGRQFSNSRSEMNVSTLELGDSALYLCASSLAVRGGTDTQYFGPGTRLTVL.